The clone carrying this T cell receptor (beta chain) was observed a single time. Its specificity is unknown. This entry belongs to a study of CD8+ T cells in alopecia areata. Study summary: A regimen of oral tofacitinib, 5 to 10 mg twice daily, was given to treated patients. Study results and caveats: There were also resident alphabeta T cells of normal skin sequenced in scalp samples. Mice showed clearer TCR sharing than patients did, a gap that was possibly HLA-related.

Regarding treatment: oral pan-JAK inhibitor, 5-10 mg twice daily. Samples from alopecia areata patients were lesional scalp punch biopsies and peripheral blood. As the sequencing template, cDNA was produced by extracting RNA and reverse transcribing it. TCRdb's copy holds only in-frame clones and misses some; the assay was immunoSEQ multiplex PCR. The table lists about 200,000 clones, approximately 60% of them singletons. V dropped 0 bases and J dropped 2; count of bases not matched to a gene: 5. CDR3 length: 17 amino acids. Germline lookup yields CDR1 GTSNPN and CDR2 SVGIG (reference sequence). The clonotype was recovered from a human donor with alopecia areata. The chain is built from TRBV30 and TRBJ2-6, with 9 bases lining up with TRBD1. The sample in question was CD4+ T cells sorted from blood, obtained at week 4, from a patient treated with tofacitinib. The CDR3 is CAWSVQGAYAGANVLTF. The CDR3 DNA is TGTGCCTGGAGTGTACAGGGGGCATACGCTGGGGCCAACGTCCTGACTTTC.